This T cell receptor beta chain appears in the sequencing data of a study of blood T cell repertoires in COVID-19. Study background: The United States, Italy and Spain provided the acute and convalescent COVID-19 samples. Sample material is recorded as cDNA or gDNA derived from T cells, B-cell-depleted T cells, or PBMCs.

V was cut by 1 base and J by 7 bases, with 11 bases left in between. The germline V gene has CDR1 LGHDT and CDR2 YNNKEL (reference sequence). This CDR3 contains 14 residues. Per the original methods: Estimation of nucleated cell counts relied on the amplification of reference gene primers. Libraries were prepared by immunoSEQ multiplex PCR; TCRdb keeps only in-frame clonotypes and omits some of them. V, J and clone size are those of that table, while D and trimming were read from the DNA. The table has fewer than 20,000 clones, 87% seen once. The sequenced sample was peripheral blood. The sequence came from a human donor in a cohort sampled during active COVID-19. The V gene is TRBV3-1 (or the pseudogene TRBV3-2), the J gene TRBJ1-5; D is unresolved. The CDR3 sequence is CASSQGRSGQPQHF. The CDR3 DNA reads TGTGCCAGCAGCCAAGGGAGGAGCGGACAGCCCCAGCATTTT.